This T cell receptor beta chain comes out of a study of blood T cell repertoires in COVID-19. About the research overall: Whether acute or convalescent, the COVID-19 samples came from the United States, Italy and Spain. Sources were T cells, B-cell-depleted T cells, or PBMCs; the material itself was cDNA or gDNA.

Sequencing was performed with immunoSEQ multiplex PCR; in TCRdb, only in-frame clones are kept and a portion is missing. The table has about 180,000 clones, 89% seen once. In germline, CDR1 is GTSNPN, CDR2 SVGIG (reference sequence). The ends were cut back, 0 bases at V and 5 bases at J, with 12 bases in the middle. This CDR3 spans 14 amino acids. The rearrangement links TRBV30 to TRBJ2-3; D is perhaps TRBD1 (6 bases). The TCR comes from a man between 18 and 35 years old who had recovered from COVID-19. The sequenced material came from peripheral blood. CDR3 DNA sequence: TGTGCCTGGAGTGTGGACGGCAGGGGAGATACGCAGTATTTT. The encoded protein is CAWSVDGRGDTQYF. Filled out from reference TRBV30 and TRBJ2-3, the complete variable domain reads SQTIHQWPATLVQPVGSPLSLECTVEGTSNPNLYWYRQAAGRGLQLLFYSVGIGQISSEVPQNLSASRPQDRQFILSSKKLLLSDSGFYLCAWSVDGRGDTQYFGPGTRLTVL.